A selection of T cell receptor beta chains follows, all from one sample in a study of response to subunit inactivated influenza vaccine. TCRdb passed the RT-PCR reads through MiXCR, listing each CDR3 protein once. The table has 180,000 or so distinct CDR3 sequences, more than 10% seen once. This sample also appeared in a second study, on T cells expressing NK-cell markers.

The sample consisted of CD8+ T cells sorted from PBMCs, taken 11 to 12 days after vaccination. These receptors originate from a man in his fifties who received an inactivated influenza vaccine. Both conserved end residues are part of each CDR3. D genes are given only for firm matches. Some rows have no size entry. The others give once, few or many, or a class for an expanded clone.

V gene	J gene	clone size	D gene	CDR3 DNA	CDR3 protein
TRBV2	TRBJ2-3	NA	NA	TGTGCCAGCACTGACCTAGTGGCAGATACGCAGTATTTT	CASTDLVADTQYF
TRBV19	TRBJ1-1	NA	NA	TGTGCCAGTAGTATTGAGGGAATAGGGGTTCGAGCTTTCTTT	CASSIEGIGVRAFF
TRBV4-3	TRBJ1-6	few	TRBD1	TGCGCCAGCAGCCATGGGACAGGGGTTGGATCACCCCTCCACTTT	CASSHGTGVGSPLHF
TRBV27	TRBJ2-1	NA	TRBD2	TGTGCCAGCAGTTTATCTCCGGGAGGGAGCTTCCTTGAGCAGTTCTTC	CASSLSPGGSFLEQFF
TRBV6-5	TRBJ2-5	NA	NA	TGTGCCAGCAGTGGGCGTGGGACCCAGTACTTC	CASSGRGTQYF
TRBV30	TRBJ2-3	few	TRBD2	TGTGCCGCCACACCGGGACCAGGGAGGGCAGATACGCAGTATTTT	CAATPGPGRADTQYF
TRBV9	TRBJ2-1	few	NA	TGTGCCAGCAGCGTAGACGACGCCAGCAATGAGCAGTTCTTC	CASSVDDASNEQFF
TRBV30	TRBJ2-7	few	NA	TGTGCCTGGAGTGTCGGGTTTTACGAGCAGTACTTC	CAWSVGFYEQYF
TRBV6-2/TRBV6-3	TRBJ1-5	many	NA	TGTGCCAGCGGAAAGACAGGTTATAGCAATCAGCCCCAGCATTTT	CASGKTGYSNQPQHF
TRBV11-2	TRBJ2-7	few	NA	TGTGCCAGCAGCTTAGGGGCAGCTACCTACGAGCAGTACTTC	CASSLGAATYEQYF
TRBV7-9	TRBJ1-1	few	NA	TGTGCCAGCAGCTGGGGGGGGACTGAAGCTTTCTTT	CASSWGGTEAFF
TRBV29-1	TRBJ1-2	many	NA	TGCAGCGTTCCCGGATTGGGCGGCTACACCTTC	CSVPGLGGYTF
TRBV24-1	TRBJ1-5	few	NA	TGTGCCACCAGTCACAGTGGGGGAAGCAATCAGCCCCAGCATTTT	CATSHSGGSNQPQHF
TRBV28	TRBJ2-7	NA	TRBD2	TGTGCCAGCAGTGTACTAGCGGGAGGGCCCGCCTACGAGCAGTACTTC	CASSVLAGGPAYEQYF
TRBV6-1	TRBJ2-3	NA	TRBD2	TGTGCCAGCAGTGAAGGATTTTTAGCGGGGGGACTCACAGATACGCAGTATTTT	CASSEGFLAGGLTDTQYF
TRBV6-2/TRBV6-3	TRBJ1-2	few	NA	TGTGCCAGCAGTTACCAGATGGACAGTTTCTATGGCTACACCTTC	CASSYQMDSFYGYTF
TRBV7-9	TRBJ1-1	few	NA	TGTGCCAGCAGCAGATACTCCGGGGGCACTGAAGCTTTCTTT	CASSRYSGGTEAFF
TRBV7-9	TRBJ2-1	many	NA	TGTGCCAGCAGCTTATCTTTGGCCCATGAGCAGTTCTTC	CASSLSLAHEQFF
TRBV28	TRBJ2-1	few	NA	TGTGCCAGCAGTTTATCCTCCAGCGGTCGAAAATATAAGAGCTCCTACAATGAGCAGTTCTTC	CASSLSSSGRKYKSSYNEQFF
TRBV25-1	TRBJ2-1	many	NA	TGTGCCAGCAGTGAATTCGGGAGCTCCTACAATGAGCAGTTCTTC	CASSEFGSSYNEQFF
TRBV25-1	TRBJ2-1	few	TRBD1	TGTGCCAGCAGTGAATTTATCGCAGGGGGCAATGAGCAGTTCTTC	CASSEFIAGGNEQFF
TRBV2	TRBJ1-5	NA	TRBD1	TGTGCCAGCAGACAGGGGTTACAGAATCAGCCCCAGCATTTT	CASRQGLQNQPQHF
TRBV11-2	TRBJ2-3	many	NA	TGTGCCAGCAGCCCTAGGCCAGATACGCAGTATTTT	CASSPRPDTQYF
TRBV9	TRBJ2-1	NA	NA	TGTGCCAGCAGCCCGGGCTCCTACAATGAGCAGTTCTTC	CASSPGSYNEQFF
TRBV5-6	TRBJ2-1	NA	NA	TGTGCCAGCAGCACGGGACAGCCCCCGGGACTGTACAATGAGCAGTTCTTC	CASSTGQPPGLYNEQFF
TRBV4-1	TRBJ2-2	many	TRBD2	TGCGCCAGCAGCCAAATGGGTAGCGGGGGGCAGAACACCGGGGAGCTGTTTTTT	CASSQMGSGGQNTGELFF
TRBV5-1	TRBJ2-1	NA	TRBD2	TGCGCCAGCAGCTCAAGGGGACTAGTTCCCCCCGAGCAGTTCTTC	CASSSRGLVPPEQFF
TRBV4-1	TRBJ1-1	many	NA	TGCGCCAGCAGCCCTGGGACATTTCCCACTGAAGCTTTCTTT	CASSPGTFPTEAFF
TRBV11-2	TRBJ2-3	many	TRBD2	TGTGCCAGCAGCTCATATCAGCGGGGGGTGGATACGCAGTATTTT	CASSSYQRGVDTQYF
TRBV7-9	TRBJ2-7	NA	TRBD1	TGTGCCAGCAGCTTTTCCCCCCCGGGACAGCTCTACGAGCAGCACTTC	CASSFSPPGQLYEQHF
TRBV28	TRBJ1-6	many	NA	TGTGCCAGCAGTGGGGAAAGGGAATCCTATAATTCACCCCTCCACTTT	CASSGERESYNSPLHF
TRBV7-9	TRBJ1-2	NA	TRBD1	TGTGCCAGCAGCTCCTCCGGGACAGGGGGCTATGGCTACACCTTC	CASSSSGTGGYGYTF
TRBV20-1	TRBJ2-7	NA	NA	TGCAGTGCCTCCCTGGGGGGTCGCTACGAGCAGTACTTC	CSASLGGRYEQYF
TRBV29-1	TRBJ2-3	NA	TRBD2	TGCAGCGTGACTAGCGGGGGGGCGGCAGATACGCAGTATTTT	CSVTSGGAADTQYF
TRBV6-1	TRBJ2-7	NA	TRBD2	TGTGCCAGCAGAAGTAAGACTAGCGGGTATTACAAGCAGTACTTC	CASRSKTSGYYKQYF
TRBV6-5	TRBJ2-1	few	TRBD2	TGTGCCAGCAGTTACCCAAAGATGAGCGGGAGTCGCCATGAGCAGTTCTTC	CASSYPKMSGSRHEQFF
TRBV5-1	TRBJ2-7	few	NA	TGCGCCAGCAGGTTTACAGGGTCCTACGAGCAGTACTTC	CASRFTGSYEQYF
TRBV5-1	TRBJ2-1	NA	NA	TGCGCCAGCAGCTTGGCGGGGGCGGGGTCGGATGAGCAGTTCTTC	CASSLAGAGSDEQFF
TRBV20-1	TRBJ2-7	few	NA	TGCAGTGCTAGTGTACGGCCGAGCGGAGACGAGCAGTACTTC	CSASVRPSGDEQYF
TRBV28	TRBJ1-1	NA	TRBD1	TGTGCCAGCAGTTCCCCGGACAGGAAAAACACTGAAGCTTTCTTT	CASSSPDRKNTEAFF
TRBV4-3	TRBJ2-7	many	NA	TGCGCCAGCAGCCAAGCGGGGTCAGGTTTCTACGAGCAGTACTTC	CASSQAGSGFYEQYF
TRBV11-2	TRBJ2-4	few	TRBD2	TGTGCCAGCAGCTTAGACAGTTGGACTAGCGGGAGCCTTGGCATTCAGTACTTC	CASSLDSWTSGSLGIQYF
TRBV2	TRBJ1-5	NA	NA	TGTGCCAGCAGTGTACTAACCCCACTTTGGCCCCAGCATTTT	CASSVLTPLWPQHF
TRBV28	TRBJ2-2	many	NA	TGTGCCAGCAGTTTGCGATCCGGGGAGCTGTTTTTT	CASSLRSGELFF
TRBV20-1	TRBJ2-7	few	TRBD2	TGCAGTGCTGGTTATCCCATAGCGGGAAGCTACGAGCAGTACTTC	CSAGYPIAGSYEQYF
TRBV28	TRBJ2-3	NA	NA	TGTGCCAGCACCGTACTAGGGCCTTCTAGCACAGATACGCAGTATTTT	CASTVLGPSSTDTQYF
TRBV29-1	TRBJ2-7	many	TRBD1	TGCAGCGTGGGCCCCAGGGGGCTCAACGAGCAGTACTTC	CSVGPRGLNEQYF
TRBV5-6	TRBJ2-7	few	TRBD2	TGTGCCAGCAGCAGTGGACTAGCGAACTACGAGCAGTACTTC	CASSSGLANYEQYF
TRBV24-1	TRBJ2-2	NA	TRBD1	TGTGCCACCGGCTCGGGGACAGGGGTGGTCCCTCTCGGGGAGCTGTTTTTT	CATGSGTGVVPLGELFF
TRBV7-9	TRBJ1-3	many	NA	TGTGCCAGCAGCTTAAACAGTTTCTCTGGAAACACCATATATTTT	CASSLNSFSGNTIYF
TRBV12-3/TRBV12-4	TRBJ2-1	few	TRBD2	TGTGCCAGCAGGCCGGGACTAGCGGGAGTAAATGAGCAGTTCTTC	CASRPGLAGVNEQFF
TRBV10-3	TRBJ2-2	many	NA	TGTGCCACCCTTTCGGGCCCCATGGGTGGGGAGCTGTTTTTT	CATLSGPMGGELFF
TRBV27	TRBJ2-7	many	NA	TGTGCCAGCAGATCCGGCCTTTACGAGCAGTACTTC	CASRSGLYEQYF
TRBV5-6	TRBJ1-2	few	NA	TGTGCCAGCAGCCCGGAGTGGGGGGCCTCCTACTATGGCTACACCTTC	CASSPEWGASYYGYTF
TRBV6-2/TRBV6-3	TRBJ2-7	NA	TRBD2	TGTGCCAGCAGTTACTCGAGCCTAGCGGGAGACTACGAGCAGTACTTC	CASSYSSLAGDYEQYF
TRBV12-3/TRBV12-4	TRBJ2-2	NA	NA	TGTGCCAGCAGTTTATTCAGGTGGTCCACCGGGGAGCTGTTTTTT	CASSLFRWSTGELFF
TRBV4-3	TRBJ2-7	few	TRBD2	TGCGCCAGCAGCCACGGTTTGACTAGCGGGAGCTCCTACGAGCAGTACTTC	CASSHGLTSGSSYEQYF
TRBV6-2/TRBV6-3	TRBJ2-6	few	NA	TGTGCCAGCAGTTTATACCGTGGGGCCAACGTCCTGACTTTC	CASSLYRGANVLTF
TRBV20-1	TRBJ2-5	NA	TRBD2	TGCAGTGCAAGACTAGCGGGAGCGGGAGAGACCCAGTACTTC	CSARLAGAGETQYF